Below, one TCR beta chain is given with its context. Its target is not known. This CDR3 region has 10 residues. V dropped 6 bases and J dropped 10 bases, with 10 bases sitting between them. CDR1 and CDR2 from the germline V gene are SQVTM and ANQGSEA. This specimen comes from a study of T cell responses to AZD1222 COVID-19 vaccine. Assay used: immunoSEQ multiplex PCR; TCRdb lists only in-frame clones, some missing. The repertoire consists of nearly 35,000 clones, with 78% occurring once and the leading ten covering around 4%. Study findings and constraints: The donors showed a predominance of white British ancestry and of females, with possible underestimation of clonal diversity. Spike-specific TCR breadth and depth went up after people got two AZD1222 doses. Among those given AZD1222, only 5 to 7 were seropositive at baseline.

The material was peripheral blood, obtained 28 days after the second AZD1222 dose. The TCR comes from an adult who received the AZD1222 COVID-19 vaccine. The genes are TRBV29-1 and TRBJ2-1; D perhaps matches TRBD2 (5 bases). As DNA, the CDR3 is TGCAGCGTCGTCCGGGAAGAGCAGTTCTTC. This encodes CSVVREEQFF.